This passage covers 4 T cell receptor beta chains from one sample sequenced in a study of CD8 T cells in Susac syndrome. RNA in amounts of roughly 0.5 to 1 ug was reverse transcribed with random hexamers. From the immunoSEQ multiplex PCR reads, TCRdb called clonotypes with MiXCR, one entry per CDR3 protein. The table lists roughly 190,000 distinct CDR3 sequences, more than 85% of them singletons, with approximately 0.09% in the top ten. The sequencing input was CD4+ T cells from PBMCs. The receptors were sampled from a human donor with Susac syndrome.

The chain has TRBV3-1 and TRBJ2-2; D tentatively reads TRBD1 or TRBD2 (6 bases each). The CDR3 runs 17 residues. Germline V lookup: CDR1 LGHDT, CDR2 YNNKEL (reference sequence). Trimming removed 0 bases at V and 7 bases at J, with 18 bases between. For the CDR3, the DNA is TGTGCCAGCAGCCAAGATGGGGGGCGCTCAGGTAGCGGGGAGCTGTTTTTT. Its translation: CASSQDGGRSGSGELFF.

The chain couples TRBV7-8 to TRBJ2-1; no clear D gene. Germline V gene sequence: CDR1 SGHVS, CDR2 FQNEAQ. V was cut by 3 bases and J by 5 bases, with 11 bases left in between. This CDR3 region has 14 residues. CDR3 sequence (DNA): TGTGCCAGCAGCTTTATGAGCAGAAACAATGAGCAGTTCTTC. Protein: CASSFMSRNNEQFF.

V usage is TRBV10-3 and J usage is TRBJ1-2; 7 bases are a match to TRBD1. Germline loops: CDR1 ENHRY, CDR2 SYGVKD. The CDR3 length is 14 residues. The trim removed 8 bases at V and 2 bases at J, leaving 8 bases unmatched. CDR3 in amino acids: CAISSGGGNYGYTF. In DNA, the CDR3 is TGTGCCATCTCCTCAGGAGGGGGCAACTATGGCTACACCTTC.

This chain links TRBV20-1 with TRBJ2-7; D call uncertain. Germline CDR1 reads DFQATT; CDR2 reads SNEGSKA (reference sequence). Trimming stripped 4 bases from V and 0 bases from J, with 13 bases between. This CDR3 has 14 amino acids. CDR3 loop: CSAIKGGNSYEQYF. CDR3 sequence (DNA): TGCAGTGCTATAAAAGGCGGTAACTCCTACGAGCAGTACTTC.